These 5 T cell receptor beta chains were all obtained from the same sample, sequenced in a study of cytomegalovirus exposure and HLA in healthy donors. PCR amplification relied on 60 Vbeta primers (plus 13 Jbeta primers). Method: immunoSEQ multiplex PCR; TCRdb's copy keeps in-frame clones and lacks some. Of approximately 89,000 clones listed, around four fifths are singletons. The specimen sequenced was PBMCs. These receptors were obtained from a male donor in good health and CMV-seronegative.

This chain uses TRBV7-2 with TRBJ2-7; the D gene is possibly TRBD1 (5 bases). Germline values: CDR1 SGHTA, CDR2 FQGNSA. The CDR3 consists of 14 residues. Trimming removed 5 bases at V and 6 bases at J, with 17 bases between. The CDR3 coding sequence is TGTGCCAGCAGCCTTAACCAGGGTTGGGGCGAGCAGTACTTC. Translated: CASSLNQGWGEQYF.

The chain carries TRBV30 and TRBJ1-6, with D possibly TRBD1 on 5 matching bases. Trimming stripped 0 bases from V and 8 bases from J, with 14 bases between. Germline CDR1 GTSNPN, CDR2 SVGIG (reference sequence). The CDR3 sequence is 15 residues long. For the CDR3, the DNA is TGTGCCTGGAGTGTATGGGGCAGGGTGGATTCACCCCTCCACTTT. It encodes CAWSVWGRVDSPLHF.

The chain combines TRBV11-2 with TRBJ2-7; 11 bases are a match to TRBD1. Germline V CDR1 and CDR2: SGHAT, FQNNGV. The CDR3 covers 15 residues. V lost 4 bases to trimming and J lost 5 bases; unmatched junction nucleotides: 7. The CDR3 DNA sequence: TGTGCCAGCAGCTCCCGGGGACAGGGGGTCCACGAGCAGTACTTC. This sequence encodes CASSSRGQGVHEQYF.

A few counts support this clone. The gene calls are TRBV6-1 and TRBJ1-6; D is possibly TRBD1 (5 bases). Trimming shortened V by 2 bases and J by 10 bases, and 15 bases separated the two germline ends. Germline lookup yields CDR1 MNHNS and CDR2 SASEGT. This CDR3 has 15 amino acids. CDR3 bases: TGTGCCAGCAGTGAAAGGTGGGGGGTAGGCTCACCCCTCCACTTT. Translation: CASSERWGVGSPLHF.

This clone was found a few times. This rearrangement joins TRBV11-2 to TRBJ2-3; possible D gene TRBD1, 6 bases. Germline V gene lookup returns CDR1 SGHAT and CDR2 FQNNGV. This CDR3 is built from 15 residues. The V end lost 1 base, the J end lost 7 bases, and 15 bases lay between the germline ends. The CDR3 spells CASSLAGERLHTQYF. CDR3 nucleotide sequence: TGTGCCAGCAGCTTAGCAGGGGAAAGGCTTCATACGCAGTATTTT.